The source of this T cell receptor (beta chain) is a study of shared clonotypes between healthy human individuals. The donors were adults (healthy and HIV-negative) with no recent acute infections or vaccinations. TCRdb keeps only in-frame clones here, not all; method: immunoSEQ multiplex PCR. This table holds approximately 320,000 clones, approximately 79% found once. Study outcomes and limitations: Generation probabilities of non-shared clonotypes were lower (relative to those shared by all four donors). Sorted-subset sequencing was shown by rarefaction to be incomplete despite large depth.

This CDR3 is 14 amino acids long. Germline values: CDR1 WNHNN, CDR2 SYGVQD (reference sequence). The junction had 6 bases not matched to a gene; V was cut back by 6 bases and J by 2 bases. Remarks on this clone: Its antigen remains unknown.

The chain joins TRBV10-1 to TRBJ2-7; 8 bases are shared with TRBD2. The sequencing input was memory CD4+ T cells sorted from blood. Subset specified: CD45RA-negative fraction. The sequence came from a man under 40 in good health. Written as DNA, the CDR3 is TGCGCCAGCAGCCTGAGCGGGAGTCCCTACGAGCAGTACTTC. Its translation: CASSLSGSPYEQYF.